These 19 T cell receptor beta chains originate from one sample sequenced in a study of blood T cell repertoires in COVID-19. TCRdb's table, derived via immunoSEQ multiplex PCR, lists solely in-frame clones and lacks some. The sample lists approximately 150,000 clones, 87% occurring once. Source material: peripheral blood. The origin of the receptors is a woman in her sixties with active or convalescent COVID-19.

The chain combines TRBV6-2 or TRBV6-3 with TRBJ2-2, with unresolved D. V lost 0 bases and J 4 bases, leaving 9 bases between the germline ends. This CDR3 is built from 15 residues. Germline CDR1 is MNHEY and CDR2 is SVGEGT. CDR3 loop: CASSYSGLGTGELFF. CDR3 DNA: TGTGCCAGCAGTTACTCCGGGTTGGGCACCGGGGAGCTGTTTTTT.

This clone showed up just a few times. The V gene is TRBV19, the J gene TRBJ1-2; 7 bases align to TRBD1. CDR1 and CDR2 from the germline V gene are LNHDA and SQIVND (reference sequence). The CDR3 contains 14 residues. With 0 bases clipped from V and 6 bases from J, the junction kept 4 bases outside the gene matches. CDR3: CASSIELTGDGYTF. For the CDR3, the DNA is TGTGCCAGTAGTATAGAGTTAACAGGGGATGGCTACACCTTC.

This sequence joins TRBV6-5 and TRBJ1-1; D is uncertain. The V gene's germline CDR1 is MNHEY and CDR2 SVGAGI. Trimming pared 10 bases from V and 7 bases from J, leaving 13 bases between. The CDR3 is 11 residues long. The CDR3 reads CAITRGSEAFF. The DNA for the CDR3 is TGTGCCATCACACGAGGGAGTGAAGCTTTCTTT.

The rearrangement uses TRBV6-6 and TRBJ2-1; TRBD2 matches at 9 bases. Trimming removed 2 bases from V and 5 bases from J; junction bases left unmatched: 4. The CDR3 runs to 15 residues. Germline lookup yields CDR1 MNHNY and CDR2 SVGAGI (reference sequence). The CDR3 is CASSYSGGTHNEQFF. DNA of the CDR3: TGTGCCAGCAGTTACAGCGGGGGGACCCACAATGAGCAGTTCTTC.

The V gene is TRBV7-2, the J gene TRBJ1-3; 7 bases agree with TRBD1. Germline CDR1 is SGHTA and CDR2 is FQGNSA. This CDR3 is 15 amino acids long. Germline trimming cut 4 bases from V and 0 bases from J; bases unmatched to any gene: 3. The CDR3: CASSSWDSSGNTIYF. DNA of the CDR3: TGTGCCAGCAGCTCCTGGGACAGCTCTGGAAACACCATATATTTT.

The rearrangement joins TRBV2 to TRBJ1-2, with 7 bases identical to TRBD1. V gave up 4 bases and J gave up 1 base; unmatched junction bases: 3. The CDR3 runs 14 residues. CDR1 and CDR2 (germline): SNHLY, FYNNEI. The CDR3 nucleotides are TGTGCCAGCAGTGCAGACAGGGTTAACTATGGCTACACCTTC. Protein: CASSADRVNYGYTF. The full variable domain, rest sourced from reference TRBV2 and TRBJ1-2, is EPEVTQTPSHQVTQMGQEVILRCVPISNHLYFYWYRQILGQKVEFLVSFYNNEISEKSEIFDDQFSVERPDGSNFTLKIRSTKLEDSAMYFCASSADRVNYGYTFGSGTRLTVV.

V is TRBV2 and J is TRBJ2-3; 9 bases line up with TRBD2. There are 16 residues in the CDR3. CDR1 SNHLY and CDR2 FYNNEI come from the germline V gene. Losses at the gene ends were 3 bases for V and 0 bases for J; bases not matched to a gene: 4. CDR3 protein: CASSEWRGGSTDTQYF. DNA for the CDR3: TGTGCCAGCAGTGAGTGGCGGGGGGGAAGCACAGATACGCAGTATTTT.

The V and J genes are TRBV12-5 and TRBJ1-3; 7 bases match TRBD1. The V gene end was trimmed by 5 bases and the J gene end by 4 bases; junction bases not matched to a gene: 8. The CDR3 has 15 amino acids. The germline CDR1 and CDR2 sequences are LGHNT and FRNRAP. The DNA of the CDR3 is TGTGCTAGTGGTGTAACAGGGGCGGGCGGAAACACCATATATTTT. This gives the protein CASGVTGAGGNTIYF. Based on the CDR3 plus reference TRBV12-5 and TRBJ1-3, the full variable domain is DARVTQTPRHKVTEMGQEVTMRCQPILGHNTVFWYRQTMMQGLELLAYFRNRAPLDDSGMPKDRFSAEMPDATLATLKIQPSEPRDSAVYFCASGVTGAGGNTIYFGEGSWLTVV.

This CDR3 reads CASSLGTGYEQYF. DNA of the CDR3: TGCGCCAGCAGCTTAGGGACAGGCTACGAGCAGTACTTC. The chain is built from TRBV5-1 and TRBJ2-7; 8 bases agree with TRBD1. Germline CDR1 reads SGHRS; CDR2 reads YFSETQ. The CDR3 spans 13 residues. After removal of 2 bases from V and 3 bases from J, the junction contained 1 base not matched to a gene.

The chain combines TRBV4-1 with TRBJ1-6; TRBD1 matches 7 bases. The germline gives CDR1 MGHRA, CDR2 YSYEKL. The CDR3 loop spans 18 amino acids. Losses at the gene ends were 4 bases for V and 5 bases for J; bases not matched to a gene: 14. In nucleotides, the CDR3 is TGCGCCAGCAGCCTCCAGACCACCGGGACAGACAATAATTCACCCCTCCACTTT. Amino acid sequence: CASSLQTTGTDNNSPLHF.

As DNA, the CDR3 is TGCGCCAGCAGCTTGGAGACAGGGGCCTACTACGAGCAGTACTTC. Translation: CASSLETGAYYEQYF. The V gene is TRBV5-1, the J gene TRBJ2-7; 8 bases match TRBD1. The V segment lost 0 bases and the J segment 3 bases; nucleotides outside the gene matches: 5. Looked up from germline, CDR1 is SGHRS and CDR2 is YFSETQ. The CDR3 length is 15 residues.

This clone was recorded only once. The rearrangement links TRBV9 to TRBJ1-4; 8 bases agree with TRBD1. Trimming took 4 bases from V and 7 from J; bases not matched to a gene: 15. The CDR3 has 17 residues. The germline gives CDR1 SGDLS, CDR2 YYNGEE. CDR3 amino acids: CASSQNTGQGGIEKLFF. The DNA for the CDR3 is TGTGCCAGCAGCCAAAACACTGGACAGGGTGGAATTGAAAAACTGTTTTTT.

The gene calls are TRBV2 and TRBJ1-2; tentative D call: TRBD1 (5 bases). Germline V gene data show CDR1 as SNHLY and CDR2 as FYNNEI. The CDR3 covers 14 residues. Trimming pared 3 bases from V and 4 bases from J, leaving 12 bases between. The DNA for the CDR3 is TGTGCCAGCAGTGATATGGGGGGGTTCTATGGCTACACCTTC. Amino acids: CASSDMGGFYGYTF. The full variable domain, in which reference TRBV2 and TRBJ1-2 provide the parts outside the CDR3, is EPEVTQTPSHQVTQMGQEVILRCVPISNHLYFYWYRQILGQKVEFLVSFYNNEISEKSEIFDDQFSVERPDGSNFTLKIRSTKLEDSAMYFCASSDMGGFYGYTFGSGTRLTVV.

This clone was detected once. The chain recombines TRBV5-1 with TRBJ1-2; D may be TRBD1 (6 bases). The V gene lost 0 bases and the J gene lost 6 bases, with 9 bases spanning the gap. CDR1 and CDR2 (germline): SGHRS, YFSETQ. This CDR3 comprises 13 residues. The CDR3 DNA follows: TGCGCCAGCAGCTTGGGCAGGGGCGATGGCTACACCTTC. Translation gives CASSLGRGDGYTF.

The V and J genes are TRBV5-1 and TRBJ1-6; weak D call: TRBD1 (6 bases). Per the germline V gene, CDR1 is SGHRS and CDR2 is YFSETQ. This CDR3 is 17 amino acids long. V was clipped by 4 bases and J by 3 bases, with 17 bases between them. CDR3 DNA: TGCGCCAGCAGCCAATCGACAGGTGCGGGCTATAATTCACCCCTCCACTTT. This sequence encodes CASSQSTGAGYNSPLHF.

The rearrangement joins TRBV11-2 to TRBJ2-7; D gene uncertain. The CDR3 length is 13 residues. Germline V gives CDR1 SGHAT, CDR2 FQNNGV. With 4 bases removed from V and 0 bases from J, the gap between germline ends came to 7 bases. The CDR3 nucleotides are TGTGCCAGCAGCTCTTATAGCTCCTACGAGCAGTACTTC. Its translation is CASSSYSSYEQYF.

The chain is built from TRBV12-3 or TRBV12-4 and TRBJ1-5; possibly TRBD1 for D (6 bases). This CDR3 region has 13 residues. V shed 8 bases and J shed 2 bases, with 10 bases lying between them. In DNA, the CDR3 is TGTGCCAGCTGCCCAGGGGGCAATCAGCCCCAGCATTTT. Translation: CASCPGGNQPQHF.

V is TRBV19 and J is TRBJ1-1; tentatively, D is TRBD1 (5 bases). The CDR3 runs to 14 residues. Germline-derived CDR1 and CDR2 are LNHDA and SQIVND (reference sequence). Trimming took 2 bases from V and 0 from J, leaving 7 bases between them. CDR3 protein: CASSIRGMNTEAFF. The DNA for the CDR3 is TGTGCCAGTAGTATAAGGGGCATGAACACTGAAGCTTTCTTT.

V is TRBV5-1 and J is TRBJ2-5; weak D call: TRBD1 (6 bases). The V and J ends lost 4 bases and 0 bases respectively, with 10 bases between them. CDR1 is SGHRS and CDR2 is YFSETQ in the germline V gene. The CDR3 is made up of 14 amino acids. The CDR3 here is CASSRGQDQETQYF. Written as DNA, the CDR3 is TGCGCCAGCAGCCGGGGACAAGACCAAGAGACCCAGTACTTC.